Following are 8 T cell receptor beta chains from one sample sequenced in a study of brain T cells in children with intractable seizures. Profiling relied on immunoSEQ multiplex PCR, and the TCRdb table lists in-frame clones only, not all of them. The table lists 340,000 or so clones, over 90% of them singletons. The time point denotes: blood from clinic visit 5 months post-surgery; TSC patient then seizure free. Sequenced here: peripheral blood, sampled 4 to 5 months after surgery. These receptors all stem from a boy less than two years old with tuberous sclerosis and intractable seizures.

This chain connects TRBV27 to TRBJ1-6; maybe TRBD1 (5 bases). The V and J ends lost 7 bases and 7 bases respectively, with 11 bases between them. The CDR3 is 13 residues long. Germline V lookup: CDR1 MNHEY, CDR2 SMNVEV (reference sequence). CDR3 region: CASMGRDNSPLHF. CDR3 nucleotide sequence: TGTGCCAGCATGGGCAGGGACAATTCACCCCTCCACTTT.

This chain links TRBV6-6 with TRBJ1-2; possibly TRBD1 for D (5 bases). The germline V gene encodes CDR1 MNHNY and CDR2 SVGAGI (reference sequence). Deletions cut 7 bases from V and 6 bases from J, with 15 bases between. The CDR3 runs 13 residues. The chain's CDR3 is CASTLGTADGYTF. In nucleotides, the CDR3 is TGTGCCAGCACCCTAGGGACGGCAGATGGCTACACCTTC.

The chain carries TRBV24-1 and TRBJ2-3, with 13 bases that match TRBD2. Per germline, CDR1 KGHDR and CDR2 SFDVKD. CDR3 length equals 15 residues. J gave up 5 bases and V 12 bases, and 10 bases lay outside the gene matches. The CDR3 loop is CAAGTSGNYGDTQYF. The CDR3 DNA reads TGTGCCGCCGGGACTAGCGGGAATTATGGAGATACGCAGTATTTT.

The CDR3: CARSGQGDEQFF. The CDR3 nucleotides are TGTGCCAGAAGCGGACAGGGGGATGAGCAGTTCTTC. The J gene is TRBJ2-1, the V gene TRBV5-3; 10 nucleotides match TRBD1. TRBV5-3 is noted as an ORF with a role that remains uncertain. The CDR3 extends over 12 amino acids. V shed 4 bases and J 8 bases; nucleotides not matched to a gene: 0.

The chain has TRBV30 and TRBJ1-6; D not resolved. The CDR3 contains 14 residues. Trimming took off 0 bases at V and 4 bases at J, with 7 bases between the two ends. Germline assignment: CDR1 GTSNPN and CDR2 SVGIG (reference sequence). Here the CDR3 reads CAWSVGQYNSPLHF. As DNA, the CDR3 is TGTGCCTGGAGTGTAGGGCAGTATAATTCACCCCTCCACTTT. Using reference TRBV30 and TRBJ1-6 for the parts outside the CDR3, the full variable domain is SQTIHQWPATLVQPVGSPLSLECTVEGTSNPNLYWYRQAAGRGLQLLFYSVGIGQISSEVPQNLSASRPQDRQFILSSKKLLLSDSGFYLCAWSVGQYNSPLHFGNGTRLTVT.

This clone was counted a few times. The rearrangement uses TRBV3-1 (or the pseudogene TRBV3-2) and TRBJ1-5; D is uncertain. With 1 base removed from V and 3 bases from J, the gap between germline ends came to 7 bases. CDR1 is LGHDT, CDR2 YNNKEL, per germline (reference sequence). This CDR3 is built from 14 residues. Here the CDR3 reads CASSQGFYNQPQHF. For the CDR3, the DNA is TGTGCCAGCAGCCAAGGTTTTTACAATCAGCCCCAGCATTTT.

In nucleotides, the CDR3 is TGTGCCAGCGAAGGTTTTAATGAAAAACTGTTTTTT. It encodes CASEGFNEKLFF. V usage is TRBV2 and J usage is TRBJ1-4; no reliable D call. V was pared by 8 bases and J by 4 bases, with 8 bases between. Germline values: CDR1 SNHLY, CDR2 FYNNEI. CDR3 size: 12 residues.

V usage is TRBV18 and J usage is TRBJ2-1, with D uncertain. The CDR3 spans 15 residues. CDR1 and CDR2 from the germline V gene are KGHSH and LQKENI. V dropped 0 bases and J dropped 6 bases, with 12 bases sitting between them. Written as DNA, the CDR3 is TGTGCCAGCTCACCACCGAGTGTAACCTCCAATGAGCAGTTCTTC. Amino acid sequence: CASSPPSVTSNEQFF. Drawing the rest from reference TRBV18 and TRBJ2-1, the complete variable domain is NAGVMQNPRHLVRRRGQEARLRCSPMKGHSHVYWYRQLPEEGLKFMVYLQKENIIDESGMPKERFSAEFPKEGPSILRIQQVVRGDSAAYFCASSPPSVTSNEQFFGPGTRLTVL.